This TCR beta chain is drawn from a study of CD8 T cells in ankylosing spondylitis. Notes on the study in general: Blood of patients with ankylosing spondylitis appeared to be characterized by a TCR beta motif of roughly eight highly homologous variants. Several of the motif variants were reported before in synovial fluid and blood from reactive arthritis. CD8+ cells made up the disease-linked clones, which were relatively rare in peripheral blood.

From germline, CDR1 is MDHEN and CDR2 SYDVKM. This CDR3 is 13 amino acids long. The trim removed 8 bases at V and 9 bases at J, leaving 4 bases unmatched. For this clonotype: Its antigen is unknown.

TCRdb analysed the 5' RACE reads with MiXCR anew, one entry per CDR3 protein. This sample has fewer than 400,000 distinct CDR3 sequences, with approximately 20% found just once. The sequence was obtained from a male donor with ankylosing spondylitis. The V gene is TRBV28, the J gene TRBJ2-1; 13 bases map to TRBD2. Sequencing was carried out using blood, either unsorted or a sorted T cell fraction (not recorded which). The chain's CDR3 is CASLTSGRSEQFF. Here the CDR3 DNA reads TGTGCCAGCCTGACTAGCGGGAGGAGTGAGCAGTTCTTC.